This passage covers 22 T cell receptor beta chains from one sample sequenced in a study of T cell responses to AZD1222 COVID-19 vaccine. Data came from immunoSEQ multiplex PCR; TCRdb stores just in-frame clones and leaves some out. The table shows roughly 180,000 clones, with 85% to 95% occurring only once. This material consisted of peripheral blood, taken 28 days after the second dose of the MenACWY control vaccine. Receptor source: an adult who received the MenACWY meningococcal vaccine as a control.

The CDR3 here is CASSSRTTLYNSPLHF. CDR3 nucleotides: TGTGCCAGCAGCTCCCGGACAACACTTTATAATTCACCCCTCCACTTT. This rearrangement joins TRBV7-2 to TRBJ1-6; possibly TRBD1 for D (5 bases). The CDR3 consists of 16 residues. V was cut by 4 bases and J by 4 bases, with 14 bases left in between. CDR1 and CDR2 (germline): SGHTA, FQGNSA. The full variable domain, rest sourced from reference TRBV7-2 and TRBJ1-6, is GAGVSQSPSNKVTEKGKDVELRCDPISGHTALYWYRQSLGQGLEFLIYFQGNSAPDKSGLPSDRFSAERTGGSVSTLTIQRTQQEDSAVYLCASSSRTTLYNSPLHFGNGTRLTVT.

This chain joins TRBV5-6 and TRBJ1-2; no reliable D call. Trimming left V 4 bases short and J 1 base short, with 11 bases between. CDR1 SGHDT and CDR2 YYEEEE come from the germline V gene. The CDR3 runs 14 residues. The CDR3 region has the DNA TGTGCCAGCAGCATGACGACACATAACTATGGCTACACCTTC. This encodes CASSMTTHNYGYTF. Variable domain in full (rest from reference TRBV5-6 and TRBJ1-2): DAGVTQSPTHLIKTRGQQVTLRCSPKSGHDTVSWYQQALGQGPQFIFQYYEEEERQRGNFPDRFSGHQFPNYSSELNVNALLLGDSALYLCASSMTTHNYGYTFGSGTRLTVV.

V is TRBV19 and J is TRBJ1-2, with 7 bases identical to TRBD1. Germline-derived CDR1 and CDR2 are LNHDA and SQIVND (reference sequence). Germline trimming cut 3 bases from V and 3 bases from J; bases unmatched to any gene: 4. The CDR3 sequence is 14 residues long. In DNA form, the CDR3 reads TGTGCCAGTAGTATGGGGACAGACTACTATGGCTACACCTTC. Its protein product is CASSMGTDYYGYTF.

V usage is TRBV9 and J usage is TRBJ2-3, with 8 nucleotides matching TRBD1. CDR3 length equals 15 residues. Germline lookup yields CDR1 SGDLS and CDR2 YYNGEE. The V gene end was trimmed by 2 bases and the J gene end by 6 bases; junction bases not matched to a gene: 8. The CDR3 region is CASSVGQGLMDTQYF. The CDR3 DNA reads as TGTGCCAGCAGCGTTGGACAGGGCCTTATGGATACGCAGTATTTT.

The chain carries TRBV27 and TRBJ2-4, with 14 positions matching TRBD2. Trimming cost V 6 bases and J 0 bases; bases outside gene matches: 7. CDR1 is MNHEY and CDR2 is SMNVEV in the germline V gene (reference sequence). The length of the CDR3 is 18 residues. The CDR3 sequence: CASRPTSGGARAKNIQYF. Here the CDR3 DNA reads TGTGCCAGCAGGCCGACTAGCGGGGGGGCCCGAGCCAAAAACATTCAGTACTTC.

The V call is TRBV6-1, the J call TRBJ1-2; the match to TRBD1 covers 7 bases. With 2 bases clipped from V and 8 bases from J, the junction kept 8 bases outside the gene matches. Germline V lookup: CDR1 MNHNS, CDR2 SASEGT. The CDR3 has 14 residues. The CDR3 DNA reads as TGTGCCAGCAGTGAACGACAGGGAATGAGGGGCTACACCTTC. Protein: CASSERQGMRGYTF.

The J gene is TRBJ1-1, the V gene TRBV18; D possibly corresponds to TRBD1 (6 bases). Germline V lookup: CDR1 KGHSH, CDR2 LQKENI. The length of the CDR3 is 13 residues. Trimming stripped 8 bases from V and 5 bases from J, with 15 bases between. DNA for the CDR3: TGTGCCAGCCGACAGGCACCGGGAACTGAAGCTTTCTTT. As protein: CASRQAPGTEAFF. The full variable domain, completed using reference TRBV18 and TRBJ1-1, is NAGVMQNPRHLVRRRGQEARLRCSPMKGHSHVYWYRQLPEEGLKFMVYLQKENIIDESGMPKERFSAEFPKEGPSILRIQQVVRGDSAAYFCASRQAPGTEAFFGQGTRLTVV.

The chain couples TRBV7-2 to TRBJ1-5, with D possibly being TRBD1 (5 bases). CDR1 is SGHTA and CDR2 is FQGNSA in the germline V gene. V was pared by 5 bases and J by 7 bases, with 15 bases between. CDR3 size: 14 residues. Written as DNA, the CDR3 is TGTGCCAGCAGCACTCAGGGTTTCGAGCAGCCCCAGCATTTT. Its protein is CASSTQGFEQPQHF.

The V call is TRBV7-2, the J call TRBJ1-1; D unresolved. The V gene lost 3 bases and the J gene lost 1 base, with 9 bases spanning the gap. The germline gives CDR1 SGHTA, CDR2 FQGNSA. The CDR3 totals 14 residues. CDR3 in amino acids: CASSFGTRNTEAFF. The CDR3 DNA is TGTGCCAGCAGCTTCGGTACTCGGAACACTGAAGCTTTCTTT.

This chain connects TRBV7-9 to TRBJ1-2; D not certain. This CDR3 has 12 amino acids. Per the germline V gene, CDR1 is SEHNR and CDR2 is FQNEAQ (reference sequence). The V gene lost 2 bases and the J gene lost 8 bases, with 9 bases spanning the gap. The CDR3, as DNA: TGTGCCAGCAGCTTATCGGGTAACGGCTACACCTTC. It translates to CASSLSGNGYTF.

About this clone itself: An end of the junction does not agree with germline; a read error may underlie this. The chain employs TRBV4-1 and TRBJ1-2; D gene uncertain. This CDR3 comprises 16 residues. The germline V gene encodes CDR1 MGHRA and CDR2 YSYEKL. Here the CDR3 reads CASSQDFSGSNFGYTF. Here the CDR3 DNA reads TGCGCCAGCAGCCAAGATTTTAGCGGTTCAAACTTTGGCTACACCTTC.

This clone appeared once. This chain links TRBV18 with TRBJ1-6; D is ambiguous. Trimming took 3 bases from V and 4 from J, leaving 16 bases between them. The CDR3 runs 17 residues. Germline values: CDR1 KGHSH, CDR2 LQKENI. CDR3 in DNA: TGTGCCAGCTCACCGAGTGTCAGCGCCGTTTATAATTCACCCCTCCACTTT. Its translation: CASSPSVSAVYNSPLHF. Full variable domain (rest looked up from reference TRBV18 and TRBJ1-6): NAGVMQNPRHLVRRRGQEARLRCSPMKGHSHVYWYRQLPEEGLKFMVYLQKENIIDESGMPKERFSAEFPKEGPSILRIQQVVRGDSAAYFCASSPSVSAVYNSPLHFGNGTRLTVT.

This clone was counted a few times. The chain links TRBV10-3 to TRBJ2-7; 15 nucleotides line up with TRBD2. The CDR3 has 15 residues. Germline loops: CDR1 ENHRY, CDR2 SYGVKD. V dropped 6 bases and J dropped 5; count of bases not matched to a gene: 5. The CDR3 reads CAIRPGTSGGNEQYF. In nucleotides, the CDR3 is TGTGCCATCAGGCCCGGGACTAGCGGGGGGAACGAGCAGTACTTC.

As regards this clone: The same CDR3 is also encoded by other DNA sequences in this sample. The J gene is TRBJ1-3, the V gene TRBV6-5; possible D gene TRBD1, 6 bases. The CDR3 extends over 15 amino acids. Germline CDR1 MNHEY, CDR2 SVGAGI. V was clipped by 6 bases and J by 4 bases, with 16 bases between them. CDR3 residues: CASRSDQGTGNTIYF. As DNA, the CDR3 is TGTGCCAGCAGATCCGACCAGGGGACGGGAAACACCATATATTTT.

V usage is TRBV6-1 and J usage is TRBJ1-2; TRBD1 aligns across 11 bases. From germline, CDR1 is MNHNS and CDR2 SASEGT. After removal of 3 bases from V and 2 bases from J, the junction contained 5 bases not matched to a gene. The CDR3 spans 16 residues. The CDR3 DNA reads as TGTGCCAGCAGTGATCGCTGGACAGGGGGCAACTATGGCTACACCTTC. This translates into CASSDRWTGGNYGYTF.

This rearrangement joins TRBV5-1 to TRBJ2-6, with D possibly TRBD1 on 5 matching bases. The CDR3 runs to 16 residues. The ends were cut back, 0 bases at V and 0 bases at J, with 7 bases in the middle. Germline V CDR1 and CDR2: SGHRS, YFSETQ. Here the CDR3 reads CASSLGQSSGANVLTF. DNA for the CDR3: TGCGCCAGCAGCTTGGGACAGAGCTCTGGGGCCAACGTCCTGACTTTC.

The chain couples TRBV14 to TRBJ1-2; D call uncertain. Per germline, CDR1 SGHDN and CDR2 FVKESK. The V end was cut by 4 bases, the J end by 4 bases, with 16 bases between. The CDR3 is 15 residues long. The CDR3 DNA sequence: TGTGCCAGCAGCCTAAACCCTATTCAGGTCTATGGCTACACCTTC. It is translated as CASSLNPIQVYGYTF.

The genes are TRBV7-2 and TRBJ1-3, with TRBD1 as a possible D gene (5 bases). The CDR3 runs to 16 residues. The V gene lost 5 bases and the J gene lost 3 bases, with 17 bases spanning the gap. CDR1 is SGHTA, CDR2 FQGNSA, per germline. The CDR3 sequence is CASSTRVGARGNTIYF. CDR3 nucleotides: TGTGCCAGCAGCACTAGAGTCGGGGCGCGTGGAAACACCATATATTTT.

The V call is TRBV28, the J call TRBJ1-5; unclear D gene. Per germline, CDR1 MDHEN and CDR2 SYDVKM. The length of the CDR3 is 13 residues. V lost 5 bases and J lost 0, with 5 bases in between. CDR3: CASSPDSNQPQHF. Written as DNA, the CDR3 is TGTGCCAGCAGTCCCGATAGCAATCAGCCCCAGCATTTT.

The chain joins TRBV12-1 to TRBJ1-5. TRBV12-1 is listed as a pseudogene. CDR3 size: 13 residues. CDR3 bases: TGTGCCAGCGGGATTCTCTCGGGGCAGCCCCAGCATTTT. As protein: CASGILSGQPQHF.

This clone has a single count. The chain has TRBV2 and TRBJ1-5; 7 nucleotides match TRBD1. Germline trimming cut 6 bases from V and 2 bases from J; bases unmatched to any gene: 10. The CDR3 has 16 amino acids. Germline V gives CDR1 SNHLY, CDR2 FYNNEI. CDR3 sequence: CASRGTAVAGNQPQHF. The CDR3 bases are TGTGCCAGCAGAGGGACAGCGGTTGCGGGCAATCAGCCCCAGCATTTT.

The genes are TRBV11-2 and TRBJ1-1; 8 nucleotides align to TRBD1. This CDR3 is built from 15 residues. V lost 5 bases and J lost 4; bases outside the gene matches: 9. The germline V gene encodes CDR1 SGHAT and CDR2 FQNNGV. The CDR3 loop reads CASSPSPTGVTEAFF. The CDR3 DNA follows: TGTGCCAGCAGCCCCTCCCCGACAGGGGTCACTGAAGCTTTCTTT.